A single sample gave rise to the 2 T cell receptor beta chains below, sequenced in a study of control samples from healthy donors and cancer patients. The repertoire was sequenced with immunoSEQ multiplex PCR; TCRdb's copy has only in-frame clones and lacks some. The table includes about 220,000 clones, about 95% detected once. The material sequenced was blood. These receptors all come from a man aged 45-65 years in good health.

On this clone itself: Within the sample, other DNA sequences also encode this same CDR3. This sequence joins TRBV18 and TRBJ2-7; unclear D gene. The V and J ends lost 0 bases and 0 bases respectively, with 3 bases between them. The CDR3 contains 13 residues. Germline V lookup: CDR1 KGHSH, CDR2 LQKENI. The CDR3 sequence: CASSPPSSYEQYV. The CDR3 DNA is TGTGCCAGCTCACCACCCAGCTCCTACGAGCAGTACGTC.

This clone appeared once. The chain links TRBV4-1 to TRBJ1-5; no firm D call. The germline V and J ends were trimmed by 4 bases and 5 bases, with 15 bases remaining between them. CDR1 and CDR2 from the germline V gene are MGHRA and YSYEKL. The CDR3 runs to 15 residues. The CDR3 spells CASSLGDIRDQPQHF. The CDR3 DNA is TGCGCCAGCAGCCTCGGAGACATCCGGGATCAGCCCCAGCATTTT.